These T cell receptor beta chains were read from a single sample in a study of vaccination and CD4 T cells after COVID-19. TCRdb itself ran the PCR reads through MiXCR, one entry per CDR3 protein. In the table there are under 20,000 distinct CDR3 sequences, approximately 42% of which are singletons. For these TCRs, the target antigens are not known. Sequenced material: cultured CD4+ T cells from blood. Receptor source: a human donor with COVID-19. The CDR3 runs from the conserved cysteine through the conserved F or W. D genes are given only for firm matches. Not all rows give a size; the values are once, few, many and, for expanded clones, a class.

j_gene | abundance | d_gene | v_gene | CDR3aa | CDR3nt
TRBJ2-3 | NA | NA | TRBV6-2/TRBV6-3 | CASRYAVPSFADTQYF | TGTGCCAGCAGATACGCGGTCCCGTCTTTTGCAGATACGCAGTATTTT
TRBJ2-7 | NA | TRBD2 | TRBV15 | CATSRGGYEQYF | TGTGCCACCAGCAGGGGAGGGTACGAGCAGTACTTC
TRBJ2-5 | few | NA | TRBV15 | CATSRGGQGETQYF | TGTGCCACCAGCAGAGGGGGGCAAGGGGAGACCCAGTACTTC
TRBJ1-1 | few | TRBD1 | TRBV7-9 | CASTSMTTGGTEAFF | TGTGCCAGCACCTCAATGACGACAGGGGGGACTGAAGCTTTCTTT
TRBJ1-1 | NA | TRBD1 | TRBV7-9 | CASRRQGPEAFF | TGTGCCAGCAGGCGACAGGGGCCTGAAGCTTTCTTT
TRBJ2-5 | once | NA | TRBV6-1 | CATSGNRETQYF | TGTGCCACATCAGGGAACCGGGAGACCCAGTACTTC
TRBJ2-3 | NA | NA | TRBV5-5 | CASSSGNRVIADTQYF | TGTGCCAGCAGCTCCGGAAACAGGGTGATTGCAGATACGCAGTATTTT
TRBJ1-6 | few | NA | TRBV20-1 | CSANLPGNSPLHF | TGCAGTGCTAATTTACCGGGTAATTCACCCCTCCACTTT
TRBJ2-4 | few | TRBD1 | TRBV24-1 | CATSDPGTGGDIQYF | TGTGCCACCAGTGACCCCGGGACAGGTGGTGACATTCAGTACTTC
TRBJ2-5 | few | NA | TRBV7-9 | CASSLITRGGETQYF | TGTGCCAGCAGCTTAATTACGAGAGGGGGAGAGACCCAGTACTTC